One and the same sample provided the 9 T cell receptor beta chains below, sequenced in a study of OX40 agonist ivuxolimab in advanced cancers. Profiled with immunoSEQ multiplex PCR; TCRdb holds only in-frame clones, not every one. The sample lists more than 9,000 clones, 80% to 90% occurring once. Sequencing was performed on CD4+ or CD8+ T cells sorted from blood, taken in a trial of the OX40 agonist ivuxolimab. Receptors were obtained from an adult with an advanced solid tumor such as melanoma, head and neck, liver or kidney cancer.

This rearrangement joins TRBV7-8 to TRBJ1-1; D may be TRBD1 (6 bases). Per the germline V gene, CDR1 is SGHVS and CDR2 is FQNEAQ. V lost 5 bases and J lost 5, with 15 bases in between. The CDR3 has 14 residues. The CDR3 region is CASSPLTGWTEAFF. The CDR3 nucleotides read TGTGCCAGCAGCCCTCTGACAGGTTGGACTGAAGCTTTCTTT.

V and J are TRBV28 and TRBJ1-6, with TRBD1 matching 7 bases. This CDR3 contains 13 residues. CDR1 and CDR2 (germline): MDHEN, SYDVKM. The V segment lost 3 bases and the J segment 10 bases; nucleotides outside the gene matches: 3. In nucleotides, the CDR3 is TGTGCCAGCAGTTTCGGAGGGGGCTCACCCCTCCACTTT. Protein product: CASSFGGGSPLHF. The variable domain in full, with the rest retrieved from reference TRBV28 and TRBJ1-6, is DVKVTQSSRYLVKRTGEKVFLECVQDMDHENMFWYRQDPGLGLRLIYFSYDVKMKEKGDIPEGYSVSREKKERFSLILESASTNQTSMYLCASSFGGGSPLHFGNGTRLTVT.

This clone showed up just a few times. J is TRBJ1-2 and V is TRBV5-4, with TRBD1 identical over 8 bases. There are 15 residues in the CDR3. Germline V gene data show CDR1 as SGHNT and CDR2 as YYREEE (reference sequence). The V segment lost 4 bases and the J segment 4 bases; nucleotides outside the gene matches: 9. The chain's CDR3 is CASSQLTGAVYGYTF. Here the CDR3 DNA reads TGTGCCAGCAGCCAATTGACAGGGGCTGTCTATGGCTACACCTTC.

This clone was seen once. CDR3 in amino acids: CASSISLVSRGPLGGYTF. CDR3 sequence (DNA): TGTGCCAGTAGTATATCCCTCGTGTCGCGGGGGCCGCTGGGAGGCTACACCTTC. This chain connects TRBV19 to TRBJ1-2; tentative D call: TRBD1 (6 bases). CDR1 is LNHDA, CDR2 SQIVND, per germline (reference sequence). The length of the CDR3 is 18 residues. V was pared by 2 bases and J by 8 bases, with 27 bases between.

V is TRBV7-9 and J is TRBJ2-7; D perhaps matches TRBD2 (5 bases). V lost 3 bases and J lost 1, with 13 bases in between. The germline V gene has CDR1 SEHNR and CDR2 FQNEAQ (reference sequence). The CDR3 has 15 amino acids. The CDR3 nucleotides are TGTGCCAGCAGCTTTCAGCTAGCCGGTTCCTACGAGCAGTACTTC. Amino acids: CASSFQLAGSYEQYF. The full variable domain, completed using reference TRBV7-9 and TRBJ2-7, is DTGVSQNPRHKITKRGQNVTFRCDPISEHNRLYWYRQTLGQGPEFLTYFQNEAQLEKSRLLSDRFSAERPKGSFSTLEIQRTEQGDSAMYLCASSFQLAGSYEQYFGPGTRLTVT.

The genes are TRBV19 and TRBJ2-2; the D is unclear. With 5 bases removed from V and 1 base from J, the gap between germline ends came to 5 bases. This CDR3 comprises 13 residues. CDR1 and CDR2 (germline): LNHDA, SQIVND (reference sequence). The CDR3 loop is CASSSRNTGELFF. The DNA of the CDR3 is TGTGCCAGTAGTTCCAGGAACACCGGGGAGCTGTTTTTT.

The chain links TRBV23-1 to TRBJ1-3, with a weak D call TRBD1 (6 bases). TRBV23-1 is designated an ORF whose function remains uncertain. The CDR3 length is 21 residues. Trimming pared 3 bases from V and 0 bases from J, leaving 27 bases between. CDR3 protein: CASSHFYRERVIRFSGNTIYF. The CDR3 nucleotides are TGCGCCAGCAGTCATTTCTACAGGGAACGGGTTATTCGATTCTCTGGAAACACCATATATTTT.

This chain links TRBV28 with TRBJ2-5, with 12 nucleotides matching TRBD1. Germline CDR1 MDHEN, CDR2 SYDVKM. The V segment lost 6 bases and the J segment 2 bases; nucleotides outside the gene matches: 7. The CDR3 contains 16 residues. CDR3 sequence reads: CASSWGQGALQETQYF. The CDR3 DNA follows: TGTGCCAGCAGCTGGGGACAGGGGGCCTTACAAGAGACCCAGTACTTC. Looking up the rest from reference TRBV28 and TRBJ2-5 gives the full variable domain: DVKVTQSSRYLVKRTGEKVFLECVQDMDHENMFWYRQDPGLGLRLIYFSYDVKMKEKGDIPEGYSVSREKKERFSLILESASTNQTSMYLCASSWGQGALQETQYFGPGTRLLVL.

The chain is built from TRBV5-5 and TRBJ2-7, with 8 bases aligning to TRBD2. Germline V gives CDR1 SGHKS, CDR2 YYEKEE (reference sequence). The CDR3 has 15 residues. Germline trimming cut 0 bases from V and 3 bases from J; bases unmatched to any gene: 5. The CDR3 sequence is CASSLARTSYYEQYF. The CDR3 DNA follows: TGTGCCAGCAGCTTGGCCCGGACTAGCTACTACGAGCAGTACTTC.